A selection of T cell receptor beta chains follows, all from one sample in a study of radiotherapy plus CTLA-4 blockade in lung cancer. Assay: immunoSEQ multiplex PCR; the TCRdb copy retains only in-frame clones and omits some. This sample has about 99,000 clones, with around 88% found just once. The sample in question was peripheral blood, obtained from a patient treated with radiotherapy plus ipilimumab. Receptors originate from a human donor with non-small cell lung cancer that progressed on radiotherapy plus ipilimumab. Both conserved end residues are part of each CDR3. D genes are given only for firm matches. Clone size is stated in some rows and not others, as once, few, many or a class when expanded.

CDR3aa	CDR3nt	j_gene	abundance	v_gene	d_gene
CASSLDTDTQYF	TGTGCCAGCAGCTTGGACACAGATACGCAGTATTTT	TRBJ2-3	.	TRBV5-4	.
CASSVRDRDSPLHF	TGTGCCAGCAGCGTCCGGGACAGGGATTCACCCCTCCACTTT	TRBJ1-6	.	TRBV11-2	TRBD1
CSAIGTNYEQYF	TGCAGCGCTATTGGGACTAATTACGAGCAGTACTTC	TRBJ2-7	.	TRBV29-1	TRBD2
CASSQAPSQQETQYF	TGCGCCAGCAGCCAAGCGCCGTCGCAACAAGAGACCCAGTACTTC	TRBJ2-5	.	TRBV4-1	.
CASSFQLPGPDTQYF	TGCGCCAGCAGCTTTCAACTTCCGGGGCCAGATACGCAGTATTTT	TRBJ2-3	.	TRBV5-1	.
CASSLVQGATNEKLFF	TGCGCCAGCAGCTTGGTCCAGGGAGCAACTAATGAAAAACTGTTTTTT	TRBJ1-4	.	TRBV5-1	.
CAISEGDFRNEQFF	TGTGCCATCAGTGAGGGGGACTTCAGGAATGAGCAGTTCTTC	TRBJ2-1	.	TRBV10-3	.
CASSDLKAREGTDTQYF	TGTGCCAGCAGCGATTTGAAAGCCAGGGAGGGAACAGATACGCAGTATTTT	TRBJ2-3	.	TRBV5-6	TRBD2
CAIGTLLNEQYF	TGTGCCATCGGGACCCTACTAAACGAGCAGTACTTC	TRBJ2-7	.	TRBV10-3	.
CASRLGFLLEDGYTF	TGTGCCAGCAGACTAGGGTTTCTACTCGAAGATGGCTACACCTTC	TRBJ1-2	.	TRBV6-1	.
CASSPGQNSGANVLTF	TGTGCCAGCAGCCCGGGACAGAACTCTGGGGCCAACGTCCTGACTTTC	TRBJ2-6	.	TRBV13	TRBD1
CASSVGGQGYEQYF	TGTGCCAGCAGCGTAGGAGGGCAGGGATACGAGCAGTACTTC	TRBJ2-7	.	TRBV9	.
CASSYLSGRLADTQYF	TGTGCCAGCAGCTACCTAAGCGGGAGGTTGGCAGATACGCAGTATTTT	TRBJ2-3	.	TRBV11-2	TRBD2
CASSRDHRTYGAGQYF	TGTGCCAGCAGTAGAGACCACCGGACCTATGGGGCGGGGCAGTACTTC	TRBJ2-7	.	TRBV25-1	.
CASSPATGGNEQFF	TGCGCCAGCAGCCCGGCGACAGGGGGTAATGAGCAGTTCTTC	TRBJ2-1	.	TRBV5-1	TRBD1
CASSPSGSNTGELFF	TGTGCCAGCAGCCCTAGCGGGTCTAACACCGGGGAGCTGTTTTTT	TRBJ2-2	.	TRBV7-8	TRBD2
CASSPGGGIYEQYF	TGTGCCAGCTCACCAGGAGGAGGGATCTACGAGCAGTACTTC	TRBJ2-7	few	TRBV18	.
CASSPLAGVGTDTQYF	TGCGCCAGCAGTCCGCTAGCGGGAGTAGGCACAGATACGCAGTATTTT	TRBJ2-3	.	TRBV10-1	TRBD2
CASSPAASSTDTQYF	TGTGCCAGCAGCCCGGCGGCTTCTAGCACAGATACGCAGTATTTT	TRBJ2-3	.	TRBV5-4	.
CATSRDGVIAGINEQYF	TGTGCCACCAGCAGAGATGGGGTGATAGCGGGAATCAACGAGCAGTACTTC	TRBJ2-7	.	TRBV15	TRBD2
CASSSQDEQFF	TGTGCCAGCAGTAGCCAGGATGAGCAGTTCTTC	TRBJ2-1	.	TRBV6-1	.